This T cell receptor beta chain was captured in a study of Ad26.COV2.S vaccination and SARS-CoV-2 variants. Sequenced by immunoSEQ multiplex PCR; TCRdb stores in-frame clones only, minus some. The sample lists more than 150,000 clones; around 85% were seen once. Trimming took off 11 bases at V and 6 bases at J, with 19 bases between the two ends. Germline V CDR1 and CDR2: MNHEY, SVGAGI. This CDR3 region has 13 residues. The chain combines TRBV6-5 with TRBJ2-5; D not certain. The source is a human donor who had recovered from COVID-19. Sequences were derived from peripheral blood, sampled after recovery from COVID-19. In nucleotides, the CDR3 is TGTGCCCTACGGATCCCGGCAGTACAGACCCAGTACTTC. Its protein is CALRIPAVQTQYF.